This T cell receptor (beta chain) was sequenced for a study of monozygotic twins with inflammatory bowel disease. CDR3 size: 14 residues. Study-wide points: IBD patients displayed reduced TCRbeta diversity (inverse Simpson) when set against healthy co-twins.

The TCR libraries each used total RNA (around 4,000 ng per library). UMIs that included a 6-nucleotide sample barcode were added by template switching, which took place during cDNA synthesis. Reanalyzing the 5' RACE reads, TCRdb keeps one entry per CDR3 protein, without DNA. The table lists approximately 120,000 distinct CDR3 sequences. As regards this clonotype: Its antigen is undetermined.

Sequencing input: blood. The J gene is TRBJ2-5, the V gene TRBV12-3 or TRBV12-4; the D gene TCRdb calls, TRBD1, cannot be checked with no DNA. This TCR was recovered from a human donor with ulcerative colitis or Crohn's disease, or a healthy co-twin of an affected twin (not recorded which). The CDR3 sequence: CASSPRDIQETQYF.